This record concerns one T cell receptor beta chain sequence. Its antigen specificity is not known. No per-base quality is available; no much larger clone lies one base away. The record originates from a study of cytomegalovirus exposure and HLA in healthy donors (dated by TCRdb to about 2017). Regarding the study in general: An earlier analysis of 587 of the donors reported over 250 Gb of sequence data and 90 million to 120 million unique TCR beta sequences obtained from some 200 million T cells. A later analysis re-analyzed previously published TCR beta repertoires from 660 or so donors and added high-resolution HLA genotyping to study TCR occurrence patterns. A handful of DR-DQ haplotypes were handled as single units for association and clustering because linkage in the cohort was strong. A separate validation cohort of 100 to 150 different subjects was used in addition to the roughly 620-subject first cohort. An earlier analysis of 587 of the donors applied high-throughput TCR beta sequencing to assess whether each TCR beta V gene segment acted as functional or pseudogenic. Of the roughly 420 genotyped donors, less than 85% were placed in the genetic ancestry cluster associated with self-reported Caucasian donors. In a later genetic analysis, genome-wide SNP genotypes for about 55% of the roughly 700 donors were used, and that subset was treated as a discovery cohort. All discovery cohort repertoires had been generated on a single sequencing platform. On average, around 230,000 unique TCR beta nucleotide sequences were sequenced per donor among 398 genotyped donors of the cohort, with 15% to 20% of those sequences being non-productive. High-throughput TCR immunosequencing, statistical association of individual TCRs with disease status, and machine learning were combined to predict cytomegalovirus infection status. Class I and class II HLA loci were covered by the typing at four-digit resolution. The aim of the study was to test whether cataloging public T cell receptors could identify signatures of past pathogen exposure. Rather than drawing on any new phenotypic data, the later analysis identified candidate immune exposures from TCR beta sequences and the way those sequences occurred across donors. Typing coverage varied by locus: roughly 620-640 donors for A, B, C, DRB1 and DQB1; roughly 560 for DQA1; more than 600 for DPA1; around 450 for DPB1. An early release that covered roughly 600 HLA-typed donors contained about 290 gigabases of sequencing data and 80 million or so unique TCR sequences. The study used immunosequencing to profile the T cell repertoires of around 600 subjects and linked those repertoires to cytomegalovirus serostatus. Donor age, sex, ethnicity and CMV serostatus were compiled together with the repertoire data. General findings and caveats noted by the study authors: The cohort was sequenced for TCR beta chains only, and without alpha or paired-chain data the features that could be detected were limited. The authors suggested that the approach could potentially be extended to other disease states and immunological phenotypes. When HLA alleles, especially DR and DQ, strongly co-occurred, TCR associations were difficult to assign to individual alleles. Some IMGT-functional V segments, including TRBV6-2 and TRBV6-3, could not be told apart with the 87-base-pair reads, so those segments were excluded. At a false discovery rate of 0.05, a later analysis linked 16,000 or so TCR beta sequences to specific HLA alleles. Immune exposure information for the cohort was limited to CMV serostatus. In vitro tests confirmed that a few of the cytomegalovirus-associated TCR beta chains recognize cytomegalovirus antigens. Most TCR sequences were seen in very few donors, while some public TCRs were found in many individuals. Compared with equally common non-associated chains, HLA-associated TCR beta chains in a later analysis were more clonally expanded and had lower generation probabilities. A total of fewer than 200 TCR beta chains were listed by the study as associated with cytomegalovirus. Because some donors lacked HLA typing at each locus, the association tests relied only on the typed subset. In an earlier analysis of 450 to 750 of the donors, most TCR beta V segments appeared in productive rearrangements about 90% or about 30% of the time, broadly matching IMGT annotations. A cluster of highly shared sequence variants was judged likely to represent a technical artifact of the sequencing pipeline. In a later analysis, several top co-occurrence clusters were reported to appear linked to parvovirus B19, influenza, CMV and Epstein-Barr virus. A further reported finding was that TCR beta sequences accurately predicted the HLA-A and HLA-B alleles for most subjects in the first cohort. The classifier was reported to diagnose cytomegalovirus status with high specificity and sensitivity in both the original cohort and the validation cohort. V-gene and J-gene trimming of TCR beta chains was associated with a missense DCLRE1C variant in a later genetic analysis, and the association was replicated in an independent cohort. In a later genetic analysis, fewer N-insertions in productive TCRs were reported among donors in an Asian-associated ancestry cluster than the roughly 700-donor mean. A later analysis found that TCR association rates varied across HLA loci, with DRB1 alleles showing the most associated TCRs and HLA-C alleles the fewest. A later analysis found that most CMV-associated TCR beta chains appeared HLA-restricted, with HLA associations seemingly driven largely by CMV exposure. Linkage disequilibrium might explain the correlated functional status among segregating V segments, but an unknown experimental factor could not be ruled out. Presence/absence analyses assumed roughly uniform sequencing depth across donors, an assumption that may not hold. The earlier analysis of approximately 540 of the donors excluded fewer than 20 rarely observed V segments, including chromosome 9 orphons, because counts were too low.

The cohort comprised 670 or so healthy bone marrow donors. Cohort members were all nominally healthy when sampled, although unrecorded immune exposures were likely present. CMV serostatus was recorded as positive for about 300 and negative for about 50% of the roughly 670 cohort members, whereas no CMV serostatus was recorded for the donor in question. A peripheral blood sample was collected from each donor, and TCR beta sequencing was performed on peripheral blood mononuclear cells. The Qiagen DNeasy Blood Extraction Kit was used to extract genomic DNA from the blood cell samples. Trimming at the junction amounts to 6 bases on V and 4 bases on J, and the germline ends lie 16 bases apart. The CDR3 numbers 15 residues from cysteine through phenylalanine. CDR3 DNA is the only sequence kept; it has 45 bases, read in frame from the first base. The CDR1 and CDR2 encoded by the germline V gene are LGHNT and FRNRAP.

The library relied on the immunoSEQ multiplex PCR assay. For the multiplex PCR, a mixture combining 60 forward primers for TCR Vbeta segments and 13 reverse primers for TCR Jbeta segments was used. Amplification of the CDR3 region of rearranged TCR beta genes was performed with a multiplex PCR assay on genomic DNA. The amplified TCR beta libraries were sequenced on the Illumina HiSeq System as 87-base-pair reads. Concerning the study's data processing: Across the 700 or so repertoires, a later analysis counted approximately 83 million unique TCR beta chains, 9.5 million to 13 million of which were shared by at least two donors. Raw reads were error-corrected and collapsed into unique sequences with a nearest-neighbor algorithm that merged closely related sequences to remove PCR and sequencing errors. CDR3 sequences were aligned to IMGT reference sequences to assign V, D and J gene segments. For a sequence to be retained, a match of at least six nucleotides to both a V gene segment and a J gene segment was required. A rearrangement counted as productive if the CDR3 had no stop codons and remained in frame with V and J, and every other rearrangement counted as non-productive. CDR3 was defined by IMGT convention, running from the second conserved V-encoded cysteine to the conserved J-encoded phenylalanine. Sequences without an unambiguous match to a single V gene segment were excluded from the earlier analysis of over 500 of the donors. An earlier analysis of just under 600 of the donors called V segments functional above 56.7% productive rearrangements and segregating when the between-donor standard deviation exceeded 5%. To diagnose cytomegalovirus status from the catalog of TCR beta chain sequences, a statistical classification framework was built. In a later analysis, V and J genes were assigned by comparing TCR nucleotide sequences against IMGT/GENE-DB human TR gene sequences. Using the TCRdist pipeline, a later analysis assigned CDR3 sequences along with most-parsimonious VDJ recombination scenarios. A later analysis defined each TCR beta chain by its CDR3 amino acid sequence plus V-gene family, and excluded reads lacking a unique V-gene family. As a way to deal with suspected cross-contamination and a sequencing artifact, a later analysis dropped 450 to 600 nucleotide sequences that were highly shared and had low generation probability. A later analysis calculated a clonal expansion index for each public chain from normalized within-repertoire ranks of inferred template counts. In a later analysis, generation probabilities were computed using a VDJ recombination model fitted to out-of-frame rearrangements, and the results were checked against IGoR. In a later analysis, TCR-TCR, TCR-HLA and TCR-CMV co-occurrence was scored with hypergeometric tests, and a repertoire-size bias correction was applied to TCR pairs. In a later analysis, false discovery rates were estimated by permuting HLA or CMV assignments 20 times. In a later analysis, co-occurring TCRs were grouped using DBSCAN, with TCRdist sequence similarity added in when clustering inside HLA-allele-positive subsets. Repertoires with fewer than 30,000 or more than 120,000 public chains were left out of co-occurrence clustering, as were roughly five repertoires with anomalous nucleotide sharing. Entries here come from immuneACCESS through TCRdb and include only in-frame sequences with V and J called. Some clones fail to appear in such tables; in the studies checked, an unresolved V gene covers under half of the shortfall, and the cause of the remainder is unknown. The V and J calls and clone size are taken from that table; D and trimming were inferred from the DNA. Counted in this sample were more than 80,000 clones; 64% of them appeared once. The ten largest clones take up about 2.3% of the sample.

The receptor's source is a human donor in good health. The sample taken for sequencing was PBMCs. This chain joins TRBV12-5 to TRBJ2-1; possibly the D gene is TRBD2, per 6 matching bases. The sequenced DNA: TGTGCTAGTGGCCGCCGGGAGAACCTTTACAATGAGCAGTTCTTC. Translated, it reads CASGRRENLYNEQFF.